The 8 T cell receptor beta chains listed next were all sequenced from one sample in a study of OX40 agonist ivuxolimab in advanced cancers. Libraries came from the immunoSEQ multiplex PCR assay. Held by TCRdb, this immuneACCESS table contains in-frame sequences only and omits some clones. Under half of the omission traces to an unresolved V gene where checked; the cause of the rest is unknown. The sample table contains some 35,000 clones; only one count was recorded for 70% to 90% of them. The ten largest clones take up roughly 39% of the sample. Sequenced material: CD4+ or CD8+ T cells sorted from blood, taken in a trial of the OX40 agonist ivuxolimab. The receptors originated from an adult with an advanced solid tumor such as melanoma, head and neck, liver or kidney cancer.

V and J are TRBV7-6 and TRBJ2-2; D gene ambiguous. V lost 5 bases and J lost 4, with 5 bases in between. CDR3 length: 12 residues. Germline CDR1 is SGHVS and CDR2 is FNYEAQ. CDR3 nucleotides: TGTGCCAGCAGCGAAATCACCGGGGAGCTGTTTTTT. This translates into CASSEITGELFF.

V is TRBV5-5 and J is TRBJ1-2, with D tentatively TRBD1 (5 bases). CDR1 SGHKS and CDR2 YYEKEE come from the germline V gene (reference sequence). Trimming left V 0 bases short and J 0 bases short, with 12 bases between. CDR3 length equals 16 residues. CDR3 DNA: TGTGCCAGCAGCTTGGCGAGGGTAGGGGCTAACTATGGCTACACCTTC. Encoded protein: CASSLARVGANYGYTF. Looking up the rest from reference TRBV5-5 and TRBJ1-2 gives the full variable domain: DAGVTQSPTHLIKTRGQQVTLRCSPISGHKSVSWYQQVLGQGPQFIFQYYEKEERGRGNFPDRFSARQFPNYSSELNVNALLLGDSALYLCASSLARVGANYGYTFGSGTRLTVV.

J is TRBJ2-1 and V is TRBV18, with unresolved D. From germline, CDR1 is KGHSH and CDR2 LQKENI. V gave up 3 bases and J gave up 6 bases, with 6 bases separating them. CDR3 length: 12 amino acids. The DNA for the CDR3 is TGTGCCAGCTCACCGTACGGCAATGAGCAGTTCTTC. Its protein product is CASSPYGNEQFF.

The rearrangement joins TRBV28 to TRBJ1-5, with D tentatively TRBD1 (5 bases). CDR3 length: 15 amino acids. In germline, CDR1 is MDHEN, CDR2 SYDVKM. V gave up 6 bases and J gave up 4 bases, with 16 bases separating them. CDR3 DNA: TGTGCCAGCAGCTTTAGGGGTAAGGGGAATCAGCCCCAGCATTTT. It encodes CASSFRGKGNQPQHF. Together with reference TRBV28 and TRBJ1-5, the CDR3 gives the full variable domain: DVKVTQSSRYLVKRTGEKVFLECVQDMDHENMFWYRQDPGLGLRLIYFSYDVKMKEKGDIPEGYSVSREKKERFSLILESASTNQTSMYLCASSFRGKGNQPQHFGDGTRLSIL.

The chain recombines TRBV29-1 with TRBJ1-1; possibly TRBD1 for D (6 bases). V dropped 6 bases and J dropped 2 bases, with 13 bases sitting between them. Germline lookup yields CDR1 SQVTM and CDR2 ANQGSEA. The CDR3 has 13 residues. DNA for the CDR3: TGCAGCGTGGAAACAGGGCTCAACACTGAAGCTTTCTTT. Translating gives CSVETGLNTEAFF.

The chain employs TRBV6-6 and TRBJ2-1, with 10 bases fitting TRBD2. The CDR3 sequence is 15 residues long. Germline assignment: CDR1 MNHNY and CDR2 SVGAGI (reference sequence). The junction had 4 bases not matched to a gene; V was cut back by 6 bases and J by 2 bases. For the CDR3, the DNA is TGTGCCAGCAGCTTAGCGGGAGGCCCCTACAATGAGCAGTTCTTC. This encodes CASSLAGGPYNEQFF.

This clone turned up a few times. The V and J genes are TRBV11-2 and TRBJ2-2, with TRBD2 identical over 7 bases. Germline lookup yields CDR1 SGHAT and CDR2 FQNNGV. J lost 1 base, V lost 8 bases, and 7 bases had no gene match. The CDR3 covers 15 residues. The CDR3 nucleotides are TGTGCCAGCTTCCCTGGCGGGGGGAACACCGGGGAGCTGTTTTTT. Translation gives CASFPGGGNTGELFF. Drawing the rest from reference TRBV11-2 and TRBJ2-2, the complete variable domain is EAGVAQSPRYKIIEKRQSVAFWCNPISGHATLYWYQQILGQGPKLLIQFQNNGVVDDSQLPKDRFSAERLKGVDSTLKIQPAKLEDSAVYLCASFPGGGNTGELFFGEGSRLTVL.

The V and J genes are TRBV7-6 and TRBJ1-4, with D hard to call. Per germline, CDR1 SGHVS and CDR2 FNYEAQ. This CDR3 contains 14 residues. Between the trimmed V and J ends, which lost 5 bases and 8 bases, there was a span of 15 bases. The CDR3 protein is CASSPTRAAEKLFF. The CDR3 nucleotides are TGTGCCAGCAGCCCCACTAGGGCGGCGGAAAAACTGTTTTTT.